This TCR beta chain originates from a study of shared clonotypes between healthy human individuals. TCRdb's table, derived via immunoSEQ multiplex PCR, lists solely in-frame clones and lacks some. The data show roughly 700,000 clones, approximately 79% seen once. This CDR3 has 16 amino acids. V was clipped by 3 bases and J by 4 bases, with 19 bases between them. Germline V lookup: CDR1 SGHRS, CDR2 YFSETQ. This clone has just a few counts. The TCR sequence derives from a woman aged 25 to 39 in good health. The rearrangement links TRBV5-1 to TRBJ1-1; D possibly corresponds to TRBD1 (6 bases). Input material: memory CD4+ T cells sorted from blood. Described subset: CD45RA-negative fraction. The CDR3 DNA reads as TGCGCCAGCAGCTCACAAGGGGGGCGCGGGAGCACTGAAGCTTTCTTT. Its protein product is CASSSQGGRGSTEAFF.